Here is one T cell receptor beta chain with its context. The data were taken from a study of blood T cell repertoires in COVID-19. Germline V gene lookup returns CDR1 SGHRS and CDR2 YFSETQ. This CDR3 comprises 14 residues. The trim removed 0 bases at V and 3 bases at J, leaving 1 base unmatched. The table came from immunoSEQ multiplex PCR; TCRdb's copy has only in-frame clones and leaves some out. The sample contains 250,000 to 350,000 clones, approximately 89% of which appear only once. The source of this sequence is a woman aged 30 to 39 who had recovered from COVID-19. The specimen sequenced was peripheral blood. The V gene is TRBV5-1, the J gene TRBJ2-7; 9 bases are shared with TRBD2. The CDR3 sequence is CASSLVAGDYEQYF. The CDR3 DNA reads as TGCGCCAGCAGCTTGGTAGCGGGGGACTACGAGCAGTACTTC. The full variable domain, completed using reference TRBV5-1 and TRBJ2-7, is KAGVTQTPRYLIKTRGQQVTLSCSPISGHRSVSWYQQTPGQGLQFLFEYFSETQRNKGNFPGRFSGRQFSNSRSEMNVSTLELGDSALYLCASSLVAGDYEQYFGPGTRLTVT.